Following are 10 T cell receptor beta chains from one sample sequenced in a study of blood T cell repertoires in COVID-19 (TCRdb year 2020). The library relied on the immunoSEQ multiplex PCR assay. Held by TCRdb, this immuneACCESS table contains in-frame sequences only and omits some clones. Under half of the omission traces to an unresolved V gene where checked; the cause of the rest is unknown. This sample lists fewer than 250,000 clones; 86% were detected once. The ten largest clones add up to about 2.2% of the sample. The specimen was peripheral blood. The receptor source for this set is a woman aged 50 to 60 with acute or convalescent COVID-19.

The chain combines TRBV6-5 with TRBJ2-1, with D possibly TRBD2 on 6 matching bases. The V end lost 6 bases, the J end lost 2 bases, and 11 bases lay between the germline ends. Germline V gene data show CDR1 as MNHEY and CDR2 as SVGAGI. The CDR3 totals 14 residues. CDR3 region: CASRPGTAYNEQFF. CDR3 DNA sequence: TGTGCCAGCAGGCCCGGGACTGCCTACAATGAGCAGTTCTTC.

This rearrangement joins TRBV3-1 (or the pseudogene TRBV3-2) to TRBJ2-1; 12 bases are a match to TRBD2. Germline loops: CDR1 LGHDT, CDR2 YNNKEL (reference sequence). V shed 2 bases and J 7 bases; nucleotides not matched to a gene: 6. The CDR3 runs 16 residues. The CDR3 coding sequence is TGTGCCAGCAGCCAACTTCTAGCGGGAGGGCCTAATGAGCAGTTCTTC. Translated, it gives CASSQLLAGGPNEQFF.

The chain recombines TRBV5-1 with TRBJ1-2, with D unresolved. The CDR3 extends over 13 amino acids. Germline CDR1 reads SGHRS; CDR2 reads YFSETQ. The V gene lost 0 bases and the J gene lost 6 bases, with 9 bases spanning the gap. The chain's CDR3 is CASSLVRSHGYTF. For the CDR3, the DNA is TGCGCCAGCAGCTTGGTCCGGTCGCATGGCTACACCTTC.

The rearrangement joins TRBV5-8 to TRBJ2-7; TRBD1 aligns across 10 bases. The CDR3 extends over 14 amino acids. The V gene's germline CDR1 is SGHTS and CDR2 YDEGEE. V gave up 6 bases and J gave up 6 bases; unmatched junction bases: 9. CDR3 protein: CASTRPGQGSEQYF. CDR3 in DNA: TGTGCCAGCACCCGACCGGGACAGGGGAGCGAGCAGTACTTC.

V usage is TRBV4-3 and J usage is TRBJ2-2; D gene uncertain. Trimming removed 3 bases from V and 3 bases from J, with 8 bases in between. Per the germline V gene, CDR1 is LGHNA and CDR2 is YSLEER. The CDR3 loop spans 14 amino acids. The CDR3 DNA follows: TGCGCCAGCAGCCACAACGAGTACACCGGGGAGCTGTTTTTT. It yields the protein CASSHNEYTGELFF.

The chain carries TRBV9 and TRBJ2-3; 8 bases map to TRBD1. The length of the CDR3 is 16 residues. Germline CDR1 and CDR2: SGDLS and YYNGEE. The V gene end was trimmed by 1 base and the J gene end by 0 bases; junction bases not matched to a gene: 4. The CDR3 sequence is CASSVRGQGSTDTQYF. Written as DNA, the CDR3 is TGTGCCAGCAGCGTACGCGGACAGGGCAGCACAGATACGCAGTATTTT.

This chain connects TRBV7-9 to TRBJ2-2; TRBD1 is a possible D gene (6 bases). The CDR3 spans 15 residues. Germline V gives CDR1 SEHNR, CDR2 FQNEAQ (reference sequence). The ends were cut back, 6 bases at V and 4 bases at J, with 15 bases in the middle. The CDR3 coding sequence is TGTGCCAGCAGAGGGGGTCCGGCGGGCACCGGGGAGCTGTTTTTT. Residues: CASRGGPAGTGELFF.

The chain combines TRBV4-3 with TRBJ2-7; 10 bases map to TRBD1. CDR3 length equals 14 residues. The ends lost 5 bases at V and 7 bases at J; junction bases unmatched: 8. Germline V gene lookup returns CDR1 LGHNA and CDR2 YSLEER. The CDR3 DNA reads TGCGCCAGCAGCTCTATGACAGGGGGCGAGGAGCAGTACTTC. Translated, it gives CASSSMTGGEEQYF.

The V call is TRBV30, the J call TRBJ2-1; 10 bases are a match to TRBD2. Germline trimming cut 4 bases from V and 5 bases from J; bases unmatched to any gene: 11. CDR1 and CDR2 (germline): GTSNPN, SVGIG (reference sequence). The CDR3 spans 16 residues. For the CDR3, the DNA is TGTGCCTGGATGTCACTAGCGGGGAGGAAAAACAATGAGCAGTTCTTC. As protein: CAWMSLAGRKNNEQFF.

The chain combines TRBV5-6 with TRBJ2-1; D possibly corresponds to TRBD2 (6 bases). Per germline, CDR1 SGHDT and CDR2 YYEEEE. The CDR3 sequence is 15 residues long. V gave up 4 bases and J gave up 8 bases, with 19 bases separating them. CDR3 sequence reads: CASSRGIGRGDEQFF. DNA for the CDR3: TGTGCCAGCAGCCGGGGTATAGGGCGGGGCGATGAGCAGTTCTTC.